This TCR beta chain was retrieved from a study of T cell changes during pregnancy in multiple sclerosis. The V and J ends lost 0 bases and 4 bases respectively, with 7 bases between them. This CDR3 comprises 13 residues. Germline V gene data show CDR1 as MNHEY and CDR2 as SMNVEV (reference sequence). Sequenced by immunoSEQ multiplex PCR; TCRdb stores in-frame clones only, minus some. The top ten hold roughly 0.45% of the sample, which has 30,000 to 40,000 clones, approximately 91% seen once. The chain carries TRBV27 and TRBJ2-7; D gene ambiguous. This clonotype was sampled from a female donor in good health, enrolled as a control in a pregnancy study. This specimen consisted of CD4+ T cells from peripheral blood mononuclear cells, obtained in the third trimester of pregnancy. The CDR3 sequence is CASSLSPRYEQYF. CDR3 DNA: TGTGCCAGCAGTTTATCGCCCAGATACGAGCAGTACTTC.